This passage covers 12 T cell receptor beta chains from one sample sequenced in a study of tumor-infiltrating lymphocytes in primary liver carcinoma (dated by TCRdb to 2016 to 2017). The sequencer listed for this sample is Illumina HiSeq 2500. TCRbeta-specific cDNA was reverse-transcribed from 500 ng total RNA using a constant-region primer and ProtoScript II reverse transcriptase. The TCRbeta libraries were prepared through three rounds of nested multiplex PCR following a slightly modified ARM-PCR procedure. Each of the first two PCR rounds ran for approximately 10 cycles using multiplex TRBV1-TRBV30 forward primers together with a Cbeta reverse primer. The public reads were run again by TCRdb, first through fastp at Q25 and then through MiXCR, and only productive beta chains were kept. Entries are consolidated by CDR3 protein sequence, retaining the most common genes and DNA. The sample table holds 310,000 or so distinct CDR3 sequences, of which approximately 58% were seen once. The ten largest clones capture approximately 15% of the sample.

RNA from unsorted whole blood was extracted with TRIzol reagent, and germline DNA was obtained with the DNeasy Blood & Tissue kit. Sequenced material: peripheral blood. These receptors were obtained from a woman under 40 with primary liver carcinoma and hepatitis B virus infection.

For this clonotype: Possible read error: a much larger clone is one base away. The gene calls are TRBV6-2 or TRBV6-3 and TRBJ2-7, with 11 bases matching TRBD2. CDR3 size: 17 residues. Germline-derived CDR1 and CDR2 are MNHEY and SVGEGT. V shed 6 bases, J shed 2 bases, and the junction held 12 bases outside the gene matches. CDR3 residues: CASSHFAGTSGPYEQYF. The CDR3 DNA reads as TGTGCCAGCAGCCACTTCGCCGGGACTAGCGGCCCCTACGAGCAGTACTTC.

Concerning this clonotype itself: Since the CDR3 does not end with the conserved phenylalanine or tryptophan, this likely comes from a read error. The chain has TRBV28 and TRBJ1-5; D is perhaps TRBD1 (6 bases). Germline lookup yields CDR1 MDHEN and CDR2 SYDVKM. Between the trimmed V and J ends, which lost 4 bases and 2 bases, there was a span of 9 bases. The CDR3 extends over 14 amino acids. The CDR3 DNA sequence: TGTGCCAGCAGTTACAGGGCGCGCAATCAGCCCCAGCATGTT. Protein sequence: CASSYRARNQPQHV.

This clonotype was recorded only once. This may arise from a read error, as a much more abundant clone is one base away. The V gene is TRBV12-3 or TRBV12-4, the J gene TRBJ2-3; 7 bases fit TRBD2. Losses at the gene ends were 5 bases for V and 3 bases for J; bases not matched to a gene: 8. The CDR3 is 15 amino acids. CDR3 protein: CASSIRRELTDTQYF. In nucleotides, the CDR3 is TGTGCCAGCAGTATACGGCGGGAGCTGACAGATACGCAGTATTTT.

This clonotype was observed many times. The V and J genes are TRBV6-5 and TRBJ2-2; D may be TRBD2 (7 bases). Looked up from germline, CDR1 is MNHEY and CDR2 is SVGAGI. The CDR3 covers 20 residues. Trimming took off 0 bases at V and 3 bases at J, with 23 bases between the two ends. The CDR3 DNA reads TGTGCCAGCAGTTACTCGGGGGGGCGCGGGTCCCCGCGAGACACCGGGGAGCTGTTTTTT. The encoded protein is CASSYSGGRGSPRDTGELFF.

The chain carries TRBV4-1 and TRBJ1-5; no firm D call. The CDR3 runs 15 residues. CDR1 is MGHRA and CDR2 is YSYEKL in the germline V gene. Trimming cost V 3 bases and J 0 bases, with 9 bases left between them. CDR3 residues: CASSHVSDSNQPQHF. DNA for the CDR3: TGCGCCAGCAGCCATGTTTCGGATAGCAATCAGCCCCAGCATTTT.

Turning to this clonotype: A junction end diverges from the germline sequence, so it may reflect a read error. The V call is TRBV6-2 or TRBV6-3, the J call TRBJ2-5; D is unclear. The CDR3 totals 11 residues. Germline CDR1 MNHEY, CDR2 SVGEGT. CDR3: CAGSPHETQYF. The CDR3 DNA sequence: TGTGCCGGCAGCCCACATGAAACCCAGTACTTC.

In its sample, this clonotype was seen a few times. The V call is TRBV28, the J call TRBJ2-3; the match to TRBD2 covers 13 bases. CDR1 is MDHEN and CDR2 is SYDVKM in the germline V gene. The CDR3 covers 19 residues. V dropped 5 bases and J dropped 1; count of bases not matched to a gene: 12. CDR3 sequence (DNA): TGTGCCAGCAGTGTAATCGCTGCCACTAGCGGGAGGGGCACAGATACGCAGTATTTT. This sequence encodes CASSVIAATSGRGTDTQYF.

This clonotype was detected ten times or more. The V and J genes are TRBV4-1 and TRBJ1-4, with D perhaps TRBD1 (6 bases). The germline CDR1 and CDR2 sequences are MGHRA and YSYEKL. This CDR3 region has 14 residues. V lost 0 bases and J 11 bases, leaving 13 bases between the germline ends. The CDR3 loop reads CASSQEGQLGKLFF. CDR3 nucleotide sequence: TGCGCCAGCAGCCAAGAGGGACAACTAGGGAAACTGTTTTTT.

The CDR3, as DNA: TGCGCCAGCAGCCCGAAAGGGAGAGGGATGAACACCGGGGAGCTGTTTTTT. Its translation: CASSPKGRGMNTGELFF. The rearrangement links TRBV4-3 to TRBJ2-2, with a tentative D call TRBD2 (5 bases). CDR1 is LGHNA, CDR2 YSLEER, per germline. The CDR3 has 17 residues. V was trimmed by 4 bases and J by 1 base, leaving 16 bases between them.

This clonotype was seen only once. A read error is likely, as this CDR3 ends without the conserved phenylalanine or tryptophan. No DNA is shown, since the ends of the CDR3 on it are uncertain; the CDR3 is the one TCRdb lists. The chain couples TRBV4-3 to TRBJ2-3; the D call TRBD1 from the table was never checked on the DNA. Germline CDR1 reads LGHNA; CDR2 reads YSLEER. The CDR3 adds up to 16 amino acids, both ends counted. The CDR3 here is CSSSQATGSHTDTQCY.

This rearrangement joins TRBV7-9 to TRBJ2-7; 9 bases line up with TRBD2. This CDR3 contains 14 residues. Unmatched junction bases numbered 9, after V lost 6 bases and J lost 6 bases. Germline CDR1 is SEHNR and CDR2 is FQNEAQ (reference sequence). The CDR3 reads CASSFSGSFGEQYF. DNA of the CDR3: TGTGCCAGCAGTTTTAGCGGGAGTTTTGGCGAGCAGTACTTC. Complete variable domain (other parts from reference TRBV7-9 and TRBJ2-7): DTGVSQNPRHKITKRGQNVTFRCDPISEHNRLYWYRQTLGQGPEFLTYFQNEAQLEKSRLLSDRFSAERPKGSFSTLEIQRTEQGDSAMYLCASSFSGSFGEQYFGPGTRLTVT.

This clonotype was found once. The chain combines TRBV7-8 with TRBJ2-1, with D tentatively TRBD2 (6 bases). CDR3 length: 18 residues. The germline V gene encodes CDR1 SGHVS and CDR2 FQNEAQ. With 3 bases removed from V and 9 bases from J, the gap between germline ends came to 27 bases. The CDR3 spells CASSLPQRVGFGSGEQFF. CDR3 coding DNA: TGTGCCAGCAGCTTGCCCCAGAGGGTGGGCTTCGGTAGCGGTGAGCAGTTCTTC.